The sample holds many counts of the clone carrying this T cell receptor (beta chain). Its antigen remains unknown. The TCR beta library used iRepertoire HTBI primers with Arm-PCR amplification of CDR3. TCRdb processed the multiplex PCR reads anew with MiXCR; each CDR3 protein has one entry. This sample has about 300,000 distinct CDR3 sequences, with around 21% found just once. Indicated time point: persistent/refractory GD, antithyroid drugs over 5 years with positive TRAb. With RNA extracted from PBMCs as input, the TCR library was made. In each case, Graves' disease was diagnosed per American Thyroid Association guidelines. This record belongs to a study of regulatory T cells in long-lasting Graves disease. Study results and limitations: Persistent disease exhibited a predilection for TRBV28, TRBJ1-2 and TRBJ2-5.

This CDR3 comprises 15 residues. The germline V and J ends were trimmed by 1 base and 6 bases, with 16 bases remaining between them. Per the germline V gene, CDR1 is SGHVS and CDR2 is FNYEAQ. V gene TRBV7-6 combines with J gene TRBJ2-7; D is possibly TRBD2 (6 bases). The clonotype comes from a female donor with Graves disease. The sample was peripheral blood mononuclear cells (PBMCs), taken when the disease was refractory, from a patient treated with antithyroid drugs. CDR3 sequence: CASSLDAEGRGEQYF. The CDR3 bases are TGTGCCAGCAGCTTAGATGCGGAGGGCCGGGGCGAGCAGTACTTC.